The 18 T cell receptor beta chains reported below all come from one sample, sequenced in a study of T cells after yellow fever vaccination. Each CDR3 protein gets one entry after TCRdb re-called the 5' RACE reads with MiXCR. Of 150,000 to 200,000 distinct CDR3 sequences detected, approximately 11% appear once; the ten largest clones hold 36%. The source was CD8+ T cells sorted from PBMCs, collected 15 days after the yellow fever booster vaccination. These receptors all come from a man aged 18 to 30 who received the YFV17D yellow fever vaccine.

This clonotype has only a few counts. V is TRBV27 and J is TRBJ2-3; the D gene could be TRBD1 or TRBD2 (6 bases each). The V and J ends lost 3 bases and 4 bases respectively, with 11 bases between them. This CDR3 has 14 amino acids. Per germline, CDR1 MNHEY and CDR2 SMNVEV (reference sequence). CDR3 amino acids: CASSFEGGADTQYF. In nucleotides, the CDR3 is TGTGCCAGCAGTTTCGAGGGGGGAGCAGATACGCAGTATTTT.

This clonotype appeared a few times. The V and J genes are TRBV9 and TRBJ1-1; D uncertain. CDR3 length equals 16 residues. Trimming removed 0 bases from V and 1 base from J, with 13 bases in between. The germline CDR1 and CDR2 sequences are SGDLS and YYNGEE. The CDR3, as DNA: TGTGCCAGCAGCGTAGATCCGGGGAATAAGAACACTGAAGCTTTCTTT. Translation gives CASSVDPGNKNTEAFF. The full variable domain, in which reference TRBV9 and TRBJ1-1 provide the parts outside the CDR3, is DSGVTQTPKHLITATGQRVTLRCSPRSGDLSVYWYQQSLDQGLQFLIQYYNGEERAKGNILERFSAQQFPDLHSELNLSSLELGDSALYFCASSVDPGNKNTEAFFGQGTRLTVV.

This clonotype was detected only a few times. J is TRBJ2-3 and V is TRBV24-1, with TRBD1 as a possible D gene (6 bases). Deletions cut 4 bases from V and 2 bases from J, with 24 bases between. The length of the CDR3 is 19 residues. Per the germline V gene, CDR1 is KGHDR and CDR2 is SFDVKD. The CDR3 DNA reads TGTGCCACCAGTGACAACCGGAACTCGACAGGAACCAACACAGATACGCAGTATTTT. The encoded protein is CATSDNRNSTGTNTDTQYF.

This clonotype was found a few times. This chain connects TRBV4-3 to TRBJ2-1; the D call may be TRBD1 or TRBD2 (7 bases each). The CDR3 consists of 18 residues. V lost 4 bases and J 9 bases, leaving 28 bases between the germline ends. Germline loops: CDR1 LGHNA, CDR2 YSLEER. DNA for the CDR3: TGCGCCAGCAGCCCCGCACAGGGGAGCGGGGCCGTACAGGCTGAGCAGTTCTTC. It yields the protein CASSPAQGSGAVQAEQFF.

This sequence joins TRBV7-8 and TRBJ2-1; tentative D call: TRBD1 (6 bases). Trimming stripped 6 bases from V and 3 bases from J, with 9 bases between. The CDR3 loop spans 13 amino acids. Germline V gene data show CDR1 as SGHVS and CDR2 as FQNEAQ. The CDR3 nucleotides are TGTGCCAGCAGATACAGGGTCTACAATGAGCAGTTCTTC. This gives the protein CASRYRVYNEQFF.

DNA of the CDR3: TGTGCCAGCAGCTGGGATTTGCCCTACGAGCAGTACGTC. Translated, it gives CASSWDLPYEQYV. This chain connects TRBV2 to TRBJ2-7; no clear D gene. Trimming took off 6 bases at V and 2 bases at J, with 11 bases between the two ends. Germline values: CDR1 SNHLY, CDR2 FYNNEI. The CDR3 has 13 amino acids.

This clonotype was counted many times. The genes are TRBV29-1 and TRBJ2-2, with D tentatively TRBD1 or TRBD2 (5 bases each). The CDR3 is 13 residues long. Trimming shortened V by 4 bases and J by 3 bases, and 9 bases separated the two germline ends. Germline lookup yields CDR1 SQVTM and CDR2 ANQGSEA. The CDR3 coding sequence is TGCAGCGTTGCGCAGGGAGACACCGGGGAGCTGTTTTTT. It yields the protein CSVAQGDTGELFF.

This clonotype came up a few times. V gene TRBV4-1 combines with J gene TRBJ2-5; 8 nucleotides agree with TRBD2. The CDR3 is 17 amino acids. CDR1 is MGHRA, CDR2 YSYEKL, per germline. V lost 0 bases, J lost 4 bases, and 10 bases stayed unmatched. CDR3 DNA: TGCGCCAGCAGCCAAGATACCGGGGGGGCTCTGGGAGAGACCCAGTACTTC. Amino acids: CASSQDTGGALGETQYF.

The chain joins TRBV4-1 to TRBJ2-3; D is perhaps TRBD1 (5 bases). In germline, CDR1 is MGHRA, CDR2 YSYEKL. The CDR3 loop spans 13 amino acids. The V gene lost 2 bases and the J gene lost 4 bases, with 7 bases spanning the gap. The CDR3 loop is CASSQPGPDTQYF. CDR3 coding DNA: TGCGCCAGCAGCCAACCAGGGCCAGATACGCAGTATTTT.

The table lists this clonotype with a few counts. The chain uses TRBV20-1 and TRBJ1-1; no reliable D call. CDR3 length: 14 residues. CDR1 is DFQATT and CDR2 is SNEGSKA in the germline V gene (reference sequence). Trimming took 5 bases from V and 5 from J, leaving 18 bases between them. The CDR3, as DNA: TGCAGTGCTCCAGAGGCAGGTTCCAGGACTGAAGCTTTCTTT. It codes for CSAPEAGSRTEAFF.

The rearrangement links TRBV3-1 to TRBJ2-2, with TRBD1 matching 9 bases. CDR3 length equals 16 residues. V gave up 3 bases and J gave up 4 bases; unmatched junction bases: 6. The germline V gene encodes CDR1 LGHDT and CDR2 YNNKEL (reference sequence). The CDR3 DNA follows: TGTGCCAGCAGCCATCGGACAGGGGAGGTCACCGGGGAGCTGTTTTTT. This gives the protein CASSHRTGEVTGELFF.

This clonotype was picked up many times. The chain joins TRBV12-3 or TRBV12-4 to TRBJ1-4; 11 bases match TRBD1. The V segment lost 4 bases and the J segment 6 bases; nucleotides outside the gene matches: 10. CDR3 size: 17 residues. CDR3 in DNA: TGTGCCAGCAGTTCTACCGGGACAGGGGGTTTGGATGAAAAACTGTTTTTT. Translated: CASSSTGTGGLDEKLFF.

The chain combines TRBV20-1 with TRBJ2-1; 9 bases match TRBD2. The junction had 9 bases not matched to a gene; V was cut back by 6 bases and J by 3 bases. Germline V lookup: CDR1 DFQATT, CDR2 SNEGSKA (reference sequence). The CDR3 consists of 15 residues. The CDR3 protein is CSATWAGGFYNEQFF. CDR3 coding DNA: TGCAGTGCCACCTGGGCGGGGGGGTTCTACAATGAGCAGTTCTTC.

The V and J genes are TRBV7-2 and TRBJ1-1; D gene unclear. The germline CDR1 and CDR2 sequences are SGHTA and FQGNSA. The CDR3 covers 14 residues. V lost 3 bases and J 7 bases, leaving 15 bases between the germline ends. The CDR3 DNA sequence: TGTGCCAGCAGCTTCCGGGTGAGAGTCGATGAAGCTTTCTTT. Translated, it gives CASSFRVRVDEAFF.

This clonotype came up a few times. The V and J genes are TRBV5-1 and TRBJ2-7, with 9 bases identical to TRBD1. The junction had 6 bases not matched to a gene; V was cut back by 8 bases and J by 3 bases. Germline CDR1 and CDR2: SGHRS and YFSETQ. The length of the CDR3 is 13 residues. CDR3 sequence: CARRTGEGYEQYV. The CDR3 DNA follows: TGCGCCAGAAGGACAGGGGAGGGCTACGAGCAGTACGTC.

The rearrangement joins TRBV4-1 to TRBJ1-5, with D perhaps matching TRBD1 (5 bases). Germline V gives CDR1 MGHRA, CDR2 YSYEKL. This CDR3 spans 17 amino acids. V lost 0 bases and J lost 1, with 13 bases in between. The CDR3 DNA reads TGCGCCAGCAGCCAAGACCGCGCGGGGGGGAGCAATCAGCCCCAGCATTTT. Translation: CASSQDRAGGSNQPQHF.

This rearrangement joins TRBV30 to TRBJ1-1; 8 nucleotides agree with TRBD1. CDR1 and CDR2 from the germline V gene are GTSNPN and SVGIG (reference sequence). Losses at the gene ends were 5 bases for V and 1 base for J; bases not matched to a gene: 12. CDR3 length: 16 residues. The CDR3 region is CAWGQGLLRGNTEAFF. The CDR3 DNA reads TGTGCCTGGGGACAGGGCCTTCTGAGAGGGAACACTGAAGCTTTCTTT.

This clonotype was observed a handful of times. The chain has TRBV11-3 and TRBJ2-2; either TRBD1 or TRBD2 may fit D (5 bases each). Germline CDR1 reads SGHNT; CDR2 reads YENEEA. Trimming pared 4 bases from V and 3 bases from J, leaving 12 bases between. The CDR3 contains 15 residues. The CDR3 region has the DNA TGTGCCAGCAGCTCCGGCCAGGGAGACACCGGGGAGCTGTTTTTT. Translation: CASSSGQGDTGELFF.